The 20 T cell receptor beta chains reported below all come from one sample, sequenced in a study of blood T cell repertoires in COVID-19. This table comes from immunoSEQ multiplex PCR, and its TCRdb copy is limited to in-frame clones, with some not included. Here the sample spans approximately 160,000 clones, about 84% being singletons. The sample was PBMCs or T cells enriched from blood (not recorded which). Source of these receptors: a man aged 35-49 years who had recovered from COVID-19.

This clone was found a few times. This chain uses TRBV5-4 with TRBJ1-1, with D tentatively TRBD1 (6 bases). CDR3 length: 15 amino acids. Trimming removed 7 bases at V and 0 bases at J, with 16 bases between. Germline V gene lookup returns CDR1 SGHNT and CDR2 YYREEE (reference sequence). The chain's CDR3 is CASDIAGTMNTEAFF. The CDR3, as DNA: TGTGCCAGCGATATTGCCGGGACAATGAACACTGAAGCTTTCTTT.

The chain couples TRBV7-6 to TRBJ1-1; no reliable D call. V was pared by 1 base and J by 1 base, with 7 bases between. Germline assignment: CDR1 SGHVS and CDR2 FNYEAQ. The CDR3 is made up of 14 amino acids. Here the CDR3 reads CASSLGASNTEAFF. CDR3 nucleotides: TGTGCCAGCAGCTTAGGGGCCTCGAACACTGAAGCTTTCTTT. The full variable domain, with the rest looked up from reference TRBV7-6 and TRBJ1-1, is GAGVSQSPRYKVTKRGQDVALRCDPISGHVSLYWYRQALGQGPEFLTYFNYEAQQDKSGLPNDRFSAERPEGSISTLTIQRTEQRDSAMYRCASSLGASNTEAFFGQGTRLTVV.

This rearrangement joins TRBV6-5 to TRBJ1-1, with 8 bases lining up with TRBD1. The trim removed 2 bases at V and 4 bases at J, leaving 9 bases unmatched. The CDR3 sequence is 16 residues long. Germline CDR1 MNHEY, CDR2 SVGAGI. This chain's CDR3 is CASSYERQGRRTEAFF. The CDR3 DNA reads TGTGCCAGCAGTTACGAAAGACAGGGGAGGCGCACTGAAGCTTTCTTT.

This rearrangement joins TRBV4-1 to TRBJ1-1; D gene ambiguous. Germline values: CDR1 MGHRA, CDR2 YSYEKL. Trimming removed 0 bases at V and 3 bases at J, with 5 bases between. The CDR3 loop spans 13 amino acids. The CDR3, as DNA: TGCGCCAGCAGCCAAGATAGAGACACTGAAGCTTTCTTT. It codes for CASSQDRDTEAFF.

This clone was recorded once. The chain recombines TRBV15 with TRBJ2-1, with D maybe TRBD1 (5 bases). V lost 0 bases and J lost 6, with 12 bases in between. Germline V lookup: CDR1 LNHNV, CDR2 YYDKDF (reference sequence). CDR3 length: 15 amino acids. CDR3 in amino acids: CATSRDWSGFNEQFF. In DNA form, the CDR3 reads TGTGCCACCAGCAGAGATTGGTCAGGGTTCAATGAGCAGTTCTTC.

This chain links TRBV2 with TRBJ2-2; TRBD1 matches at 7 bases. Germline V lookup: CDR1 SNHLY, CDR2 FYNNEI. There are 14 residues in the CDR3. Losses at the gene ends were 7 bases for V and 0 bases for J; bases not matched to a gene: 2. CDR3 loop: CASNGQANTGELFF. CDR3 nucleotide sequence: TGTGCCAGCAATGGACAGGCGAACACCGGGGAGCTGTTTTTT.

The chain employs TRBV6-5 and TRBJ1-1, with D perhaps TRBD1 (6 bases). Germline values: CDR1 MNHEY, CDR2 SVGAGI. This CDR3 is built from 15 residues. V lost 7 bases to trimming and J lost 1 base, with 16 bases between them. CDR3 loop: CASTPGGGRNTEAFF. CDR3 sequence (DNA): TGTGCCAGCACCCCTGGGGGGGGGCGGAACACTGAAGCTTTCTTT.

The rearrangement uses TRBV10-3 and TRBJ1-2, with D possibly matching TRBD1 (6 bases). V was cut by 6 bases and J by 4 bases, with 12 bases left in between. The germline CDR1 and CDR2 sequences are ENHRY and SYGVKD. The CDR3 runs 13 residues. The CDR3 region has the DNA TGTGCCATCAGGGGGGACATTAGCTATGGCTACACCTTC. Amino acids: CAIRGDISYGYTF.

The V gene is TRBV7-3, the J gene TRBJ2-2; D is unclear. V lost 4 bases to trimming and J lost 0 bases, with 6 bases between them. Germline V gives CDR1 SGHTA, CDR2 FQGTGA. This CDR3 comprises 14 residues. The CDR3 nucleotides read TGTGCCAGCAGCTCTACTACGAACACCGGGGAGCTGTTTTTT. This gives the protein CASSSTTNTGELFF.

This clone was counted a few times. Written as DNA, the CDR3 is TGTGCCAGCAGCCGCCGCGGGGGAAGCAATCAGCCCCAGCATTTT. Amino acid sequence: CASSRRGGSNQPQHF. The V gene is TRBV7-2, the J gene TRBJ1-5; D might be TRBD1 (5 bases). V was shortened by 5 bases and J by 1 base, with 12 bases between the two germline ends. This CDR3 comprises 15 residues. In germline, CDR1 is SGHTA, CDR2 FQGNSA.

V is TRBV11-2 and J is TRBJ1-1; the D gene is possibly TRBD1 (6 bases). The CDR3 totals 13 residues. Trimming cost V 4 bases and J 7 bases, with 13 bases left between them. Germline V gives CDR1 SGHAT, CDR2 FQNNGV. Written as DNA, the CDR3 is TGTGCCAGCAGCTCCGGCCTCAGGGGTGAAGCTTTCTTT. The encoded protein is CASSSGLRGEAFF.

This chain links TRBV6-5 with TRBJ1-6, with 7 positions matching TRBD1. Per germline, CDR1 MNHEY and CDR2 SVGAGI. V gave up 7 bases and J gave up 10 bases; unmatched junction bases: 10. The CDR3 has 14 amino acids. The CDR3 sequence: CASNNRGEGSPLHF. DNA for the CDR3: TGTGCCAGCAATAACAGGGGAGAAGGCTCACCCCTCCACTTT.

The chain couples TRBV29-1 to TRBJ2-1; D is perhaps TRBD2 (7 bases). Trimming pared 3 bases from V and 4 bases from J, leaving 16 bases between. Germline values: CDR1 SQVTM, CDR2 ANQGSEA. The CDR3 runs to 15 residues. CDR3 sequence reads: CSVDGQGGGYNEQFF. CDR3 coding DNA: TGCAGCGTTGATGGCCAAGGGGGGGGATACAATGAGCAGTTCTTC.

This chain links TRBV19 with TRBJ2-7; 7 bases line up with TRBD2. The J segment lost 4 bases and the V segment lost 6 bases, leaving 9 bases of the junction unmatched. The CDR3 has 14 residues. Germline CDR1 LNHDA, CDR2 SQIVND (reference sequence). The CDR3 protein is CASSLGGSQYEQYF. The CDR3, as DNA: TGTGCCAGTAGCCTCGGGGGGTCTCAATACGAGCAGTACTTC.

V and J are TRBV6-6 and TRBJ2-5; tentatively, D is TRBD1 (6 bases). The V end was cut by 4 bases, the J end by 7 bases, with 19 bases between. From germline, CDR1 is MNHNY and CDR2 SVGAGI (reference sequence). The CDR3 runs to 15 residues. The chain's CDR3 is CASSSPYRDGVTQYF. The CDR3 DNA reads TGTGCCAGCAGTTCCCCTTACAGGGATGGAGTGACCCAGTACTTC.

The V gene is TRBV6-5, the J gene TRBJ1-3; D uncertain. Germline lookup yields CDR1 MNHEY and CDR2 SVGAGI. The CDR3 extends over 13 amino acids. Trimming left V 6 bases short and J 0 bases short, with 6 bases between. CDR3 in DNA: TGTGCCAGCAGCTGGAGCTCTGGAAACACCATATATTTT. Protein sequence: CASSWSSGNTIYF.

This rearrangement joins TRBV15 to TRBJ1-1; unclear D gene. CDR1 and CDR2 from the germline V gene are LNHNV and YYDKDF (reference sequence). V shed 5 bases and J shed 6 bases, with 16 bases lying between them. The CDR3 totals 14 residues. The CDR3 DNA follows: TGTGCCACCAGCCCTCGGGATGGTGTTGCTGAAGCTTTCTTT. It yields the protein CATSPRDGVAEAFF.

The CDR3 region is CASSSRGRVAFF. CDR3 nucleotides: TGTGCCAGCAGCTCCCGGGGGAGGGTAGCTTTCTTT. The chain couples TRBV12-3 or TRBV12-4 to TRBJ1-1; a possible D gene is TRBD1 (5 bases). The CDR3 extends over 12 amino acids. Trimming removed 6 bases at V and 10 bases at J, with 15 bases between.

The chain is built from TRBV10-2 and TRBJ1-6; D is possibly TRBD1 (6 bases). Trimming took off 9 bases at V and 7 bases at J, with 13 bases between the two ends. Germline lookup yields CDR1 WSHSY and CDR2 SAAADI. The CDR3 extends over 13 amino acids. The DNA of the CDR3 is TGCGCCAGTAGGACAGATCAAAATTCACCCCTCCACTTT. It encodes CASRTDQNSPLHF.

This rearrangement joins TRBV30 to TRBJ2-3, with TRBD1 as a possible D gene (6 bases). In germline, CDR1 is GTSNPN, CDR2 SVGIG (reference sequence). Between the trimmed V and J ends, which lost 0 bases and 7 bases, there was a span of 17 bases. The CDR3 runs 15 residues. The CDR3: CAWSVRGTDRNTQYF. The DNA of the CDR3 is TGTGCCTGGAGTGTACGAGGGACGGACAGAAATACGCAGTATTTT.